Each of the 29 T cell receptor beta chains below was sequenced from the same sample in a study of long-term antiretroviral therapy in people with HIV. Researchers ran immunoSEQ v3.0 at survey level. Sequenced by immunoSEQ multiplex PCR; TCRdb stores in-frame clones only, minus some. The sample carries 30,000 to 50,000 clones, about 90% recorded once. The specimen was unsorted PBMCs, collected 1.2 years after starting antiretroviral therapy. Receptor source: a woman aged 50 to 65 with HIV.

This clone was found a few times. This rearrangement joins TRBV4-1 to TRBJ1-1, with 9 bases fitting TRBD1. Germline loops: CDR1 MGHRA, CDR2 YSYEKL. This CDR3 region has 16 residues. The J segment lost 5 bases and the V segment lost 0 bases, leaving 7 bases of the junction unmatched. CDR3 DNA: TGCGCCAGCAGCCAAGAAGCAGACAGGGGGTGGACTGAAGCTTTCTTT. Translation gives CASSQEADRGWTEAFF.

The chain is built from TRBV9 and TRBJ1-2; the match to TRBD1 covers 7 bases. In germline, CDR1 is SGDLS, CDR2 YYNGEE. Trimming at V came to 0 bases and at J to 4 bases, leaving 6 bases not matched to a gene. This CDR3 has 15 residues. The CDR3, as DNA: TGTGCCAGCAGCGTAGAAGAGGGGGCAACCTATGGCTACACCTTC. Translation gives CASSVEEGATYGYTF.

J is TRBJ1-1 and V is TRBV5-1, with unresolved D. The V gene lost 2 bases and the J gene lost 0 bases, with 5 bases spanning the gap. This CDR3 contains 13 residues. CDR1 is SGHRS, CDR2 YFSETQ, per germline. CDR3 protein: CASSLNMNTEAFF. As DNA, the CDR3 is TGCGCCAGCAGCTTAAACATGAACACTGAAGCTTTCTTT.

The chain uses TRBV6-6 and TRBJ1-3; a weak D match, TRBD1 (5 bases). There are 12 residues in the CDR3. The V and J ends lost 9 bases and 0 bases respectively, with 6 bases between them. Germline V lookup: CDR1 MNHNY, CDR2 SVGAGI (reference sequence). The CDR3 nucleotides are TGTGCCAGTGGGGGCTCTGGAAACACCATATATTTT. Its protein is CASGGSGNTIYF.

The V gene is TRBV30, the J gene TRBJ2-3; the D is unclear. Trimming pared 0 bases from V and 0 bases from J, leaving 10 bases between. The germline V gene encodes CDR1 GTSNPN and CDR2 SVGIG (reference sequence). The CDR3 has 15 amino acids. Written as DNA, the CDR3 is TGTGCCTGGAGTGTCGGGCACCCTAGCACAGATACGCAGTATTTT. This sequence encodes CAWSVGHPSTDTQYF. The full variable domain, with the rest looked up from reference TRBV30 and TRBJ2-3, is SQTIHQWPATLVQPVGSPLSLECTVEGTSNPNLYWYRQAAGRGLQLLFYSVGIGQISSEVPQNLSASRPQDRQFILSSKKLLLSDSGFYLCAWSVGHPSTDTQYFGPGTRLTVL.

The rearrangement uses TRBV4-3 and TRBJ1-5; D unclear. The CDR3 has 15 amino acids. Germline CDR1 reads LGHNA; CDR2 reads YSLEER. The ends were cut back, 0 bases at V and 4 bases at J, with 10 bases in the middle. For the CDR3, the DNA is TGCGCCAGCAGCCAAGAGGGGTTAGGGAATCAGCCCCAGCATTTT. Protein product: CASSQEGLGNQPQHF.

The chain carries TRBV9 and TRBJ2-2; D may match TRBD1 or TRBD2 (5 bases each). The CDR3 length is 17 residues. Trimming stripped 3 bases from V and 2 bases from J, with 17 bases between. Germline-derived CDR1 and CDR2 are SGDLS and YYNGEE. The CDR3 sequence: CASSGNMGRVNTGELFF. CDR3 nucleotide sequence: TGTGCCAGCAGCGGGAACATGGGACGGGTAAACACCGGGGAGCTGTTTTTT.

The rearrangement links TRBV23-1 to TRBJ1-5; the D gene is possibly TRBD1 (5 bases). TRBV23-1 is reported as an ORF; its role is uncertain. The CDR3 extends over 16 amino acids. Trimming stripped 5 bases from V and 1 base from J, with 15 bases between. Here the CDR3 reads CASSLATRDSNQPQHF. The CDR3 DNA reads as TGCGCCAGCAGTTTAGCCACCAGGGACAGCAATCAGCCCCAGCATTTT.

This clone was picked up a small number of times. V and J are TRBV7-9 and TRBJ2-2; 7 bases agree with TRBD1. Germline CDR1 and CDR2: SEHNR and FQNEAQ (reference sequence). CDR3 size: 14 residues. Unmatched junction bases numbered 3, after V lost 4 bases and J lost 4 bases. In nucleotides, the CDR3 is TGTGCCAGCAGCTCAGCAGGGGGCACCGGGGAGCTGTTTTTT. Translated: CASSSAGGTGELFF.

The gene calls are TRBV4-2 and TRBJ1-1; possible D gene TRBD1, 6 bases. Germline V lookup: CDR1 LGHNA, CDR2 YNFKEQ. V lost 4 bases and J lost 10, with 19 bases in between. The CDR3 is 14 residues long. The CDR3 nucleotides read TGTGCCAGCAGCCCTCTTGCGGGGGCTGTAGGAGCTTTCTTT. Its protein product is CASSPLAGAVGAFF.

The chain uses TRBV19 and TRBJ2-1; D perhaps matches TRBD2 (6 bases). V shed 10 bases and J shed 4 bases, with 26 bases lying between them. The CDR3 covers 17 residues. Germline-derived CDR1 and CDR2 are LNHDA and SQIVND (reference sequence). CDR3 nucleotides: TGTGCCACCGCGGGGTGGACCCAACTTGTCCCTTACAATGAGCAGTTCTTC. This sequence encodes CATAGWTQLVPYNEQFF.

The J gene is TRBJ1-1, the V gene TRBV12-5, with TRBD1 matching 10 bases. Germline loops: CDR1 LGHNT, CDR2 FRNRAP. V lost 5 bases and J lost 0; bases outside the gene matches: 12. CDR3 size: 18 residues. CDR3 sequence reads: CASGPVGTGEVMNTEAFF. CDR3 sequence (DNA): TGTGCTAGTGGTCCAGTCGGGACAGGGGAAGTCATGAACACTGAAGCTTTCTTT.

CDR3 nucleotide sequence: TGTGCCAGCAGTGAAGTGAGGGGGGCTGAAGCTTTCTTT. Protein product: CASSEVRGAEAFF. The chain recombines TRBV2 with TRBJ1-1; D is perhaps TRBD1 (6 bases). V was trimmed by 1 base and J by 6 bases, leaving 9 bases between them. The CDR3 is 13 amino acids. CDR1 is SNHLY, CDR2 FYNNEI, per germline. The full variable domain, with the rest looked up from reference TRBV2 and TRBJ1-1, is EPEVTQTPSHQVTQMGQEVILRCVPISNHLYFYWYRQILGQKVEFLVSFYNNEISEKSEIFDDQFSVERPDGSNFTLKIRSTKLEDSAMYFCASSEVRGAEAFFGQGTRLTVV.

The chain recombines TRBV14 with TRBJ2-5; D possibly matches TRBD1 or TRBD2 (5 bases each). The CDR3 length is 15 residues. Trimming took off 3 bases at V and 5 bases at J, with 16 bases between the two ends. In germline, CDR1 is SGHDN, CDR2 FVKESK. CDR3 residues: CASSHPSGRYETQYF. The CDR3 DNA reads TGTGCCAGCAGCCATCCGTCAGGGAGATACGAGACCCAGTACTTC.

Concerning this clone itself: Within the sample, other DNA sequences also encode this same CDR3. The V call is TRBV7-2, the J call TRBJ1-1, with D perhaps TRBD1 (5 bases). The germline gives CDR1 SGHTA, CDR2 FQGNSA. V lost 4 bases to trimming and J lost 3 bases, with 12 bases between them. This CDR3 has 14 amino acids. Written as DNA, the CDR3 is TGTGCCAGCAGCTCGTTGGGAGGGGACACTGAAGCTTTCTTT. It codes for CASSSLGGDTEAFF.

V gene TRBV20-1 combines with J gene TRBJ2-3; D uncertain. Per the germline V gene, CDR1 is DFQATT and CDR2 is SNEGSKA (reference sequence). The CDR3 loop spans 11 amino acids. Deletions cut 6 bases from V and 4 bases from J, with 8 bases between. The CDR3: CSAATADTQYF. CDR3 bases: TGCAGTGCGGCTACAGCAGATACGCAGTATTTT.

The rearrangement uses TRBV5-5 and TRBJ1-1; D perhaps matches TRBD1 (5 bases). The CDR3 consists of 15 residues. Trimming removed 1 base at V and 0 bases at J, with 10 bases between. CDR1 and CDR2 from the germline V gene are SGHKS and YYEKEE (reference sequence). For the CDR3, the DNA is TGTGCCAGCAGCTTGAGGGGAACAATGAACACTGAAGCTTTCTTT. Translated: CASSLRGTMNTEAFF.

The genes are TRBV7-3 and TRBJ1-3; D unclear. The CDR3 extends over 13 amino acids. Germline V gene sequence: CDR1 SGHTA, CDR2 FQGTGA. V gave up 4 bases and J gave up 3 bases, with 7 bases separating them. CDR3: CASSSRYGNTIYF. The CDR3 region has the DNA TGTGCCAGCAGCTCCCGGTATGGAAACACCATATATTTT.

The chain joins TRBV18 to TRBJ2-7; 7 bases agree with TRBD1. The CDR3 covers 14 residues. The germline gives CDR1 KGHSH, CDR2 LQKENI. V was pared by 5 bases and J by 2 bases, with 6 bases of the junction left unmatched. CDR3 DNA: TGTGCCAGCTCAGAGGACAGGCCGACCTACGAGCAGTACTTC. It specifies CASSEDRPTYEQYF.

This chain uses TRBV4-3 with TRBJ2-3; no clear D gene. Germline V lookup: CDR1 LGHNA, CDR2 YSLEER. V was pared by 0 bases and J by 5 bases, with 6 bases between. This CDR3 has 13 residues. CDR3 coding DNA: TGCGCCAGCAGCCAAGATTCCGGAGATACGCAGTATTTT. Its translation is CASSQDSGDTQYF.

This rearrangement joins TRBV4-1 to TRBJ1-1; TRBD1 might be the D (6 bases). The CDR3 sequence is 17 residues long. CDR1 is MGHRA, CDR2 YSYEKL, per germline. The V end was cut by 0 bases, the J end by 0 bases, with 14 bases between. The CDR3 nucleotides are TGCGCCAGCAGCCAAGAGGGGACATCACTTCTGAACACTGAAGCTTTCTTT. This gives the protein CASSQEGTSLLNTEAFF.

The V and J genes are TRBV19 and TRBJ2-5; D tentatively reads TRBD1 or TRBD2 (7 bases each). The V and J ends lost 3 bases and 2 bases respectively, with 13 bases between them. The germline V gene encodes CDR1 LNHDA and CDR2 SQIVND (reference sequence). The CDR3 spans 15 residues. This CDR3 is CASSMGGTVQETQYF. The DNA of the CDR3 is TGTGCCAGTAGTATGGGAGGGACAGTACAAGAGACCCAGTACTTC.

CDR3 residues: CASSGTRDRGLDYGYTF. For the CDR3, the DNA is TGTGCCAGCAGCGGTACCCGGGACAGGGGGCTCGACTATGGCTACACCTTC. The chain joins TRBV7-8 to TRBJ1-2; 12 bases match TRBD1. The CDR3 is 17 residues long. Germline CDR1 is SGHVS and CDR2 is FQNEAQ. The junction had 10 bases not matched to a gene; V was cut back by 5 bases and J by 3 bases.

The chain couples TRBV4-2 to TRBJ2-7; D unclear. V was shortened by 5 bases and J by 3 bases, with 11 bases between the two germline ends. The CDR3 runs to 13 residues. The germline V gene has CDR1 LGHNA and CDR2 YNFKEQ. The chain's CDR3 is CASSSKRDYEQYF. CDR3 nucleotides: TGTGCCAGCAGCTCAAAAAGGGACTACGAGCAGTACTTC.

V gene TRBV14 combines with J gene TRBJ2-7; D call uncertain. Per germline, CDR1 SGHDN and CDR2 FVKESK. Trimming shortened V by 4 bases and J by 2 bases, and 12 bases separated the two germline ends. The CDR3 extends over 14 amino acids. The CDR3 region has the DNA TGTGCCAGCAGCCCCTTACAAAACCCCTACGAGCAGTACTTC. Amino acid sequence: CASSPLQNPYEQYF.

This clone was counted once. CDR3 in DNA: TGTGCCAGTAGTATCGTCCGGACAGGGAGAGGGCTCCCGTATGGCTACACCTTC. Translated, it gives CASSIVRTGRGLPYGYTF. The chain joins TRBV19 to TRBJ1-2; 8 positions match TRBD1. The J segment lost 5 bases and the V segment lost 3 bases, leaving 17 bases of the junction unmatched. The germline V gene encodes CDR1 LNHDA and CDR2 SQIVND (reference sequence). The CDR3 sequence is 18 residues long.

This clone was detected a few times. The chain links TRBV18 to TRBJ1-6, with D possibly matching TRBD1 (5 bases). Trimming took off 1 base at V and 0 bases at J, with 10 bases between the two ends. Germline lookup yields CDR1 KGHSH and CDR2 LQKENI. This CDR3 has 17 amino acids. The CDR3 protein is CASSPRDRSSYNSPLHF. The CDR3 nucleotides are TGTGCCAGCTCACCACGGGACCGGAGCTCCTATAATTCACCCCTCCACTTT.

CDR3 loop: CASSVARTRGANYNEQFF. Here the CDR3 DNA reads TGTGCCAGCAGCGTAGCACGTACCAGGGGGGCCAACTACAATGAGCAGTTCTTC. The chain is built from TRBV9 and TRBJ2-1; D might be TRBD1 (7 bases). Deletions cut 0 bases from V and 3 bases from J, with 19 bases between. The CDR3 contains 18 residues. CDR1 and CDR2 from the germline V gene are SGDLS and YYNGEE.

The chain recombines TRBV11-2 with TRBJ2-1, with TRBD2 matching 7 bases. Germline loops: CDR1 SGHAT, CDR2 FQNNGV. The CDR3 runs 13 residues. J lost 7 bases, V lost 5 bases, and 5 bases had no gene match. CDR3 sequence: CASSRGGGNEQFF. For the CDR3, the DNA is TGTGCCAGCAGCCGTGGGGGGGGGAATGAGCAGTTCTTC.